The 5 T cell receptor beta chains below come from one sample, sequenced in a study of regulatory T cells in long-lasting Graves disease. The time point was: newly diagnosed GD, antithyroid drugs for less than 3 months. Isolated PBMC RNA provided the starting material for the TCR library. According to the study, TCR beta libraries were built with iRepertoire HTBI primers and CDR3-region Arm-PCR. TCRdb re-derived calls from the multiplex PCR reads in MiXCR, one entry per CDR3 protein. Of more than 450,000 distinct CDR3 sequences listed, around 15% are singletons. This same sample was also part of a study on T cells in Graves' hyperthyroidism and ophthalmopathy.

Sequencing used peripheral blood mononuclear cells (PBMCs), obtained at new diagnosis, from a patient treated with antithyroid drugs. All receptors come from a man between 35 and 55 years old with Graves disease.

This clonotype was counted many times. This chain joins TRBV28 and TRBJ1-2, with 8 bases aligning to TRBD1. Germline V gene lookup returns CDR1 MDHEN and CDR2 SYDVKM. This CDR3 is built from 17 residues. The V gene end was trimmed by 5 bases and the J gene end by 10 bases; junction bases not matched to a gene: 21. CDR3 coding DNA: TGTGCCAGCAGTCGTGGACAGGGTGCACAAGGCACAATGGACTACACCTTC. Residues: CASSRGQGAQGTMDYTF.

Many counts were recorded for this clonotype. This chain connects TRBV20-1 to TRBJ2-1, with 9 bases lining up with TRBD2. Germline V CDR1 and CDR2: DFQATT, SNEGSKA (reference sequence). This CDR3 has 17 amino acids. V dropped 2 bases and J dropped 6; count of bases not matched to a gene: 14. The CDR3, as DNA: TGCAGTGCTAGATACCCCGGGTCTAGCGGGAAGGTCAATGAGCAGTTCTTC. It encodes CSARYPGSSGKVNEQFF.

The sample holds many counts of this clonotype. V usage is TRBV12-3 or TRBV12-4 and J usage is TRBJ2-7, with D unresolved. CDR3 length: 13 residues. Trimming took 4 bases from V and 5 from J, leaving 12 bases between them. The CDR3 protein is CASSSVQHDEQYF. In nucleotides, the CDR3 is TGTGCCAGCAGTTCCGTACAACACGACGAGCAGTACTTC.

This chain uses TRBV6-1 with TRBJ1-5, with 7 bases fitting TRBD1. The CDR3 is made up of 15 amino acids. Trimming removed 2 bases from V and 9 bases from J; junction bases left unmatched: 10. CDR1 and CDR2 (germline): MNHNS, SASEGT. The CDR3 loop reads CASSESLGGGLPQHF. CDR3 in DNA: TGTGCCAGCAGTGAAAGTCTAGGAGGGGGCCTGCCCCAGCATTTT.

This chain links TRBV29-1 with TRBJ1-3; no firm D call. V lost 6 bases and J lost 2, with 11 bases in between. CDR1 and CDR2 (germline): SQVTM, ANQGSEA. CDR3 length: 13 amino acids. As DNA, the CDR3 is TGCAGCGTGGGGTGGGTCGCTGGAAACACCATATATTTT. Its protein product is CSVGWVAGNTIYF.